The sequence of this T cell receptor (beta chain) was determined in a study of shared clonotypes between healthy human individuals. About the research overall: Plates per donor: three CD4 naive, three CD4 memory, two CD8 naive, one CD8 memory.

Each cell subset's genomic DNA was divided evenly among several immunoSEQ plates. Sorted-subset replicate PCRs used around 200 ng of genomic DNA. This amount corresponded to some 32,000 T cell genomes. Data came from immunoSEQ multiplex PCR; TCRdb stores just in-frame clones and leaves some out. The sample carries approximately 320,000 clones, about 74% recorded once. CD4+ cells underwent separation, giving CD45RA+ naive and CD45RA-negative memory subsets. The CDR3 has 14 residues. V was cut by 4 bases and J by 0 bases, with 9 bases left in between. The germline CDR1 and CDR2 sequences are LNHDA and SQIVND (reference sequence).

This chain connects TRBV19 to TRBJ1-1; D is undetermined. The specimen sequenced was memory CD4+ T cells sorted from blood. The subset: CD45RA-negative fraction. This receptor was taken from a young man in good health. The CDR3 here is CASSTKTLNTEAFF. CDR3 bases: TGTGCCAGTAGTACCAAGACCTTGAACACTGAAGCTTTCTTT. The full variable domain, its missing parts supplied by reference TRBV19 and TRBJ1-1, is DGGITQSPKYLFRKEGQNVTLSCEQNLNHDAMYWYRQDPGQGLRLIYYSQIVNDFQKGDIAEGYSVSREKKESFPLTVTSAQKNPTAFYLCASSTKTLNTEAFFGQGTRLTVV.